These 10 T cell receptor beta chains were all obtained from the same sample, sequenced in a study of post-analysis software for immune sequencing data. TCR beta cDNA libraries had unique molecular identifiers. From the PCR reads, TCRdb called clonotypes with MiXCR, one entry per CDR3 protein. The sample records some 690,000 distinct CDR3 sequences, over 45% being singletons. Antigen specificity for these receptors is unknown. Regarding the study as a whole: Controls had lower frequencies than patients of four or five TRBV segments, which included TRBV5-6, TRBV5-1 and TRBV20-1.

Sequencing was carried out using blood. These receptors were obtained from a girl aged 2 to 9 with multiple sclerosis.

V gene TRBV2 combines with J gene TRBJ2-1; no reliable D call. Germline values: CDR1 SNHLY, CDR2 FYNNEI. The CDR3 contains 14 residues. V shed 9 bases and J shed 5 bases, with 17 bases lying between them. CDR3 residues: CASLFDPSDNEQFF. The CDR3 bases are TGTGCCAGTTTATTCGATCCCTCGGACAATGAGCAGTTCTTC. The complete variable domain, with remaining parts taken from reference TRBV2 and TRBJ2-1, reads EPEVTQTPSHQVTQMGQEVILRCVPISNHLYFYWYRQILGQKVEFLVSFYNNEISEKSEIFDDQFSVERPDGSNFTLKIRSTKLEDSAMYFCASLFDPSDNEQFFGPGTRLTVL.

The chain combines TRBV11-2 with TRBJ2-7, with D possibly being TRBD1 or TRBD2 (5 bases each). CDR3 length: 14 amino acids. CDR1 is SGHAT and CDR2 is FQNNGV in the germline V gene. Trimming took off 5 bases at V and 7 bases at J, with 18 bases between the two ends. Written as DNA, the CDR3 is TGTGCCAGCAGCCCAGAACTTGGGGGAAATGAGCAGTACTTC. Amino acids: CASSPELGGNEQYF.

This clonotype occurred a few times. The chain couples TRBV20-1 to TRBJ2-3, with TRBD1 identical over 7 bases. CDR1 and CDR2 from the germline V gene are DFQATT and SNEGSKA (reference sequence). Germline trimming cut 6 bases from V and 2 bases from J; bases unmatched to any gene: 26. CDR3 length: 20 amino acids. The DNA for the CDR3 is TGCAGTGCGCAAAACCTTTGGGACCACAGGGGAGAGGGACCCACAGATACGCAGTATTTT. As protein: CSAQNLWDHRGEGPTDTQYF.

The chain links TRBV7-2 to TRBJ2-4; 8 bases are shared with TRBD2. The trim removed 4 bases at V and 11 bases at J, leaving 10 bases unmatched. Germline values: CDR1 SGHTA, CDR2 FQGNSA. This CDR3 comprises 14 residues. Written as DNA, the CDR3 is TGTGCCAGCAGCTCCGGGGGGGACCTAGGGTTTCAGTACTTC. Translation gives CASSSGGDLGFQYF.

The chain combines TRBV5-6 with TRBJ2-3; no reliable D call. V was clipped by 0 bases and J by 10 bases, with 6 bases between them. The CDR3 contains 11 residues. Germline V CDR1 and CDR2: SGHDT, YYEEEE. CDR3 loop: CASSLETAQYF. Written as DNA, the CDR3 is TGTGCCAGCAGCTTGGAGACGGCGCAGTATTTT.

The chain links TRBV18 to TRBJ2-5; D might be TRBD1 or TRBD2, each matching 5 bases. The CDR3 spans 14 residues. Between the trimmed V and J ends, which lost 8 bases and 2 bases, there was a span of 15 bases. Per the germline V gene, CDR1 is KGHSH and CDR2 is LQKENI. The CDR3 protein is CASPLGTGQETQYF. DNA for the CDR3: TGTGCCAGCCCACTCGGGACGGGACAAGAGACCCAGTACTTC.

There are a few counts of this clonotype. V gene TRBV6-5 combines with J gene TRBJ1-2, with D possibly matching TRBD1 (5 bases). The CDR3 loop spans 13 amino acids. Germline CDR1 reads MNHEY; CDR2 reads SVGAGI. Trimming left V 11 bases short and J 0 bases short, with 13 bases between. The CDR3 DNA is TGTGCCGTCCGGGGGTTGCCTAACTATGGCTACACCTTC. Protein: CAVRGLPNYGYTF.

The CDR3 sequence is CASSAVREETQYF. CDR3 sequence (DNA): TGCGCCAGCAGTGCTGTCAGGGAAGAGACCCAGTACTTC. The V and J genes are TRBV10-2 and TRBJ2-5; a possible D gene is TRBD1 (5 bases). Germline V lookup: CDR1 WSHSY, CDR2 SAAADI. V lost 4 bases and J lost 3, with 9 bases in between. The CDR3 extends over 13 amino acids.

The V call is TRBV3-1, the J call TRBJ2-7; D assignment may be TRBD1 or TRBD2 (5 bases each). The DNA end favors TRBJ2-4, so the J call may be wrong. Germline lookup yields CDR1 LGHDT and CDR2 YNNKEL (reference sequence). The CDR3 spans 14 residues. CDR3 amino acids: CASRNQGELNIQYF. DNA of the CDR3: TGTGCCAGCAGAAATCAGGGAGAACTGAACATTCAGTACTTC.

This rearrangement joins TRBV6-1 to TRBJ2-2; D gene unclear. This CDR3 has 15 residues. The germline V gene encodes CDR1 MNHNS and CDR2 SASEGT. V was clipped by 3 bases and J by 1 base, with 9 bases between them. The CDR3 DNA is TGTGCCAGCAGTGACGCCAGTCGGAACACCGGGGAGCTGTTTTTT. Translating gives CASSDASRNTGELFF.